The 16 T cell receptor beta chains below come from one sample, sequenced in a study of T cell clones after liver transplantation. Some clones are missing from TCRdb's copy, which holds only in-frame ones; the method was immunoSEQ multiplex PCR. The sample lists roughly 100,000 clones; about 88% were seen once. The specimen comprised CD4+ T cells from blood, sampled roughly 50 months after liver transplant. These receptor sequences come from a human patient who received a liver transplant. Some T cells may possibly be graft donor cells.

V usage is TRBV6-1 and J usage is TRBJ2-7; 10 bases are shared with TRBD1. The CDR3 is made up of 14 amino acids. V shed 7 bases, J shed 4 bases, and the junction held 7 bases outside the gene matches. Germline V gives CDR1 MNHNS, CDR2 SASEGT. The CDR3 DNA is TGTGCCAGCAAATCGACAGGGGGCGGATACGAGCAGTACTTC. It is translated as CASKSTGGGYEQYF.

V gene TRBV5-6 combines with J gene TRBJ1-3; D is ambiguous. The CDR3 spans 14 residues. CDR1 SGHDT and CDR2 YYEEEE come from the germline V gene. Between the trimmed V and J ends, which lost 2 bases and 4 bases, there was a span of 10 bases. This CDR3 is CASSFSDLGNTIYF. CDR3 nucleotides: TGTGCCAGCAGCTTCTCAGACTTAGGAAACACCATATATTTT. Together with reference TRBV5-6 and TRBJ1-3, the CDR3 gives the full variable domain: DAGVTQSPTHLIKTRGQQVTLRCSPKSGHDTVSWYQQALGQGPQFIFQYYEEEERQRGNFPDRFSGHQFPNYSSELNVNALLLGDSALYLCASSFSDLGNTIYFGEGSWLTVV.

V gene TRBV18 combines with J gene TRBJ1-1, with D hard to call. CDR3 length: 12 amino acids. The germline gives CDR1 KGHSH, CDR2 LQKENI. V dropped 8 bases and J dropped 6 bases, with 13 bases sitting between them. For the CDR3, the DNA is TGTGCCAGCCGACCAACCGTTGCTGAAGCTTTCTTT. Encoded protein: CASRPTVAEAFF.

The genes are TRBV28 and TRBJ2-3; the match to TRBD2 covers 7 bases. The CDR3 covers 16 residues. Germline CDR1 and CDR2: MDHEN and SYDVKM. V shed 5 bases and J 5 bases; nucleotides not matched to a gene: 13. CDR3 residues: CASSPPGRGGKDTQYF. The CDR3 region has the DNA TGTGCCAGCAGTCCCCCGGGGAGGGGTGGGAAAGATACGCAGTATTTT.

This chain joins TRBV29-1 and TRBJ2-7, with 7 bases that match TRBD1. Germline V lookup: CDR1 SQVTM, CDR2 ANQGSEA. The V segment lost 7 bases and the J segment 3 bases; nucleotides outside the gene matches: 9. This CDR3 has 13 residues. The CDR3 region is CSASPGGIYEQYF. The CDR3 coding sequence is TGCAGCGCATCCCCAGGGGGAATCTACGAGCAGTACTTC.

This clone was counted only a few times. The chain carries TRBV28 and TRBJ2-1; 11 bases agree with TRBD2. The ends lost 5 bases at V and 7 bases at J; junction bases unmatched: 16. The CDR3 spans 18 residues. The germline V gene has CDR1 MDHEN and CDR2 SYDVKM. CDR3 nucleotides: TGTGCCAGCAGTGAAGGACTAGCGGGCCTAAATGCTGTAAATGAGCAGTTCTTC. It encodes CASSEGLAGLNAVNEQFF.

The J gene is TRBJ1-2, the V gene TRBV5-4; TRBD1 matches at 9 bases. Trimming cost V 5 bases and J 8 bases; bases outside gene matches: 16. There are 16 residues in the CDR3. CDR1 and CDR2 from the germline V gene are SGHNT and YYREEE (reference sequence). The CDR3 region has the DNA TGTGCCAGCAGTGGGAGGGTCGGGACAGGGCCTGTCGGCTACACCTTC. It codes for CASSGRVGTGPVGYTF.

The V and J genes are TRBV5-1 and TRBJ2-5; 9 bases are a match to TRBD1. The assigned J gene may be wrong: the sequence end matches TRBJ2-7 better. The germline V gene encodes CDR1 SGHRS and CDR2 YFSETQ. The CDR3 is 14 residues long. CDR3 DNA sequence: TGCGCCAGCAGCCTAGGACAGGGGTCCTACGAGCAGTACTTC. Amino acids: CASSLGQGSYEQYF.

The CDR3 sequence is CASGLATTFRTGVNFNNQPQHF. CDR3 nucleotide sequence: TGTGCTAGTGGTTTGGCCACTACGTTCAGGACAGGGGTAAATTTTAACAATCAGCCCCAGCATTTT. The chain couples TRBV12-5 to TRBJ1-5; 9 nucleotides match TRBD1. V gave up 1 base and J gave up 3 bases; unmatched junction bases: 22. CDR3 length equals 22 residues. Germline V gives CDR1 LGHNT, CDR2 FRNRAP.

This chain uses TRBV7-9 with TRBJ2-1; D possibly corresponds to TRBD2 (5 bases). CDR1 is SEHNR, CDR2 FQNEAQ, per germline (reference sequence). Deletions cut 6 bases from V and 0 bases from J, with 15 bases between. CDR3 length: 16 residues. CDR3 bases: TGTGCCAGCAGTTCTGGGCGGAGGAGCTCCTACAATGAGCAGTTCTTC. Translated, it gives CASSSGRRSSYNEQFF.

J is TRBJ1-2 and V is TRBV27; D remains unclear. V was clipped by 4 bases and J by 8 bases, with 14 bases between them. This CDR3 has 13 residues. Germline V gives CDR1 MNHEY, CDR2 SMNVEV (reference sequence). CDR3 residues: CASSSTGTGGYTF. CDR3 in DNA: TGTGCCAGCAGTTCCACCGGTACGGGGGGCTACACCTTC.

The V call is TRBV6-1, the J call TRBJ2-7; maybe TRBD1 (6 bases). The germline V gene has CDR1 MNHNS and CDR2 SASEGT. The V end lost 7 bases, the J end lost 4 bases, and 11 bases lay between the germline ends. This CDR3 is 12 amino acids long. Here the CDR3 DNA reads TGTGCCAGCACCTCACAGGGTTACGAGCAGTACTTC. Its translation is CASTSQGYEQYF.

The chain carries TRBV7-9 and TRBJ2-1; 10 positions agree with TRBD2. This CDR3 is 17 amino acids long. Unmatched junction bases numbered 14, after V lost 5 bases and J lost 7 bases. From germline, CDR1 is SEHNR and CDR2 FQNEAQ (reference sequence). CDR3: CASSPQTLVAGGNEQFF. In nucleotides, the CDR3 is TGTGCCAGCAGCCCGCAAACCCTGGTAGCGGGAGGTAATGAGCAGTTCTTC.

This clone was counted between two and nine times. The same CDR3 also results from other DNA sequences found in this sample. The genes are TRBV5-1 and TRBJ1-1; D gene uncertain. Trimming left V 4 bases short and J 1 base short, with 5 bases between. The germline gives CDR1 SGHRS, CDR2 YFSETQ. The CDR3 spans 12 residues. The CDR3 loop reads CASSGPNTEAFF. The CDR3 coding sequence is TGCGCCAGCAGCGGCCCGAACACTGAAGCTTTCTTT. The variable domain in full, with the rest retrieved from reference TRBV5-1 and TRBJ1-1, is KAGVTQTPRYLIKTRGQQVTLSCSPISGHRSVSWYQQTPGQGLQFLFEYFSETQRNKGNFPGRFSGRQFSNSRSEMNVSTLELGDSALYLCASSGPNTEAFFGQGTRLTVV.

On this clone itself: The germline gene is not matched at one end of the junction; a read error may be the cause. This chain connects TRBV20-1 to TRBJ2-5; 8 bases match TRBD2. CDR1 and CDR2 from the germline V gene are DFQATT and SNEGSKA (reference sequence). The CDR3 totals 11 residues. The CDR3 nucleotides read TGCAGTGCTAAGACTAGCGAAAAGGCGGACTTC. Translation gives CSAKTSEKADF.

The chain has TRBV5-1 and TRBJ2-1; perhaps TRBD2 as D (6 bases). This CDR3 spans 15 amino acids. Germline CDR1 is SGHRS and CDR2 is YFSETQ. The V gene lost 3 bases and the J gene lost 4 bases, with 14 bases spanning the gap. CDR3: CASSSTGVGYNEQFF. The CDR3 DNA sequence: TGCGCCAGCAGCTCGACGGGAGTAGGGTACAATGAGCAGTTCTTC.